The sequence of this T cell receptor (beta chain) was determined in a study of beta chain features in type 1 diabetes. Study observations and caveats: Type 1 diabetes patients had moderately but significantly shorter TCRB CDR3s in all four CD4+ subsets.

Isolated RNA was reverse transcribed in full, so expressed TCRB transcripts were sequenced. Measured with immunoSEQ multiplex PCR; TCRdb has only the in-frame clones, and not every one. Of about 150,000 clones listed, approximately 8.8% are singletons. Note on this clone: Its antigen is currently unknown.

CDR3 length equals 17 residues. V was pared by 3 bases and J by 4 bases, with 11 bases of the junction left unmatched. Germline V lookup: CDR1 SGHDT, CDR2 YYEEEE. The clonotype originates from a woman in her 30s with type 1 diabetes. Sample: central memory CD4+ T cells from blood. The J gene is TRBJ2-5, the V gene TRBV5-6; 11 bases match TRBD2. CDR3 sequence (DNA): TGTGCCAGCAGCTCCCTGGGTGGGCTAGCGGGAGGAGAGACCCAGTACTTC. It translates to CASSSLGGLAGGETQYF.